The clone carrying this T cell receptor beta chain appeared once. Its antigen is currently unknown. The CDR3 consists of 14 residues. Trimming pared 5 bases from V and 2 bases from J, leaving 13 bases between. The germline V gene has CDR1 GTSNPN and CDR2 SVGIG (reference sequence). The data are from a study of PD-1 blockade in classical Hodgkin lymphoma. Each patient experienced a relapse that followed autologous stem cell transplantation, and brentuximab vedotin exposure varied. Classification of best responses gave complete response, partial response or progressive disease. Generated by immunoSEQ multiplex PCR, the TCRdb table keeps only in-frame clones and is missing some. The sample contains 45,000 to 55,000 clones, about 84% of which appear only once. Study outcomes and limitations: Diversity in CD4+ TCRs, unlike that measured in CD8+ TCRs, had risen significantly by C4D1.

Here the sequenced sample was peripheral blood mononuclear cells (PBMCs), taken at baseline. The rearrangement links TRBV30 to TRBJ1-3; D not certain. The receptor's source is a human donor with classical Hodgkin lymphoma. The CDR3 DNA follows: TGTGCCTGGTCTCCAGACGCGGCTGGAAACACCATATATTTT. This gives the protein CAWSPDAAGNTIYF.